This TCR beta chain was retrieved from a study of shared clonotypes between healthy human individuals. Study-level background: Three CD4 naive, three CD4 memory, two CD8 naive and one CD8 memory plate were used per donor.

Naive CD8 cells lacked CD45RO and underwent positive selection for CCR7, leaving out terminally differentiated effector memory CD45RA+ cells. As regards this clone: Its antigen is currently unknown.

The study, taken as a whole, reports: A reduction in generation probabilities was seen for non-shared clonotypes relative to those shared by all four donors. Represented diversity (both genetic and exposure-history) was limited by the small number of donors.

Some clones are missing from TCRdb's copy, which holds only in-frame ones; the method was immunoSEQ multiplex PCR. The data show about 590,000 clones, roughly 96% seen once. Sequencing input: naive CD8+ T cells sorted from blood. The receptor comes from a woman in her 30s in good health.

The chain's CDR3 is CASSEFVGQPQHF. In nucleotides, the CDR3 is TGTGCCAGCAGTGAATTTGTCGGGCAGCCCCAGCATTTT. The chain links TRBV6-1 to TRBJ1-5; D is ambiguous. The CDR3 runs 13 residues. V lost 2 bases and J 7 bases, leaving 9 bases between the germline ends. Germline V CDR1 and CDR2: MNHNS, SASEGT.